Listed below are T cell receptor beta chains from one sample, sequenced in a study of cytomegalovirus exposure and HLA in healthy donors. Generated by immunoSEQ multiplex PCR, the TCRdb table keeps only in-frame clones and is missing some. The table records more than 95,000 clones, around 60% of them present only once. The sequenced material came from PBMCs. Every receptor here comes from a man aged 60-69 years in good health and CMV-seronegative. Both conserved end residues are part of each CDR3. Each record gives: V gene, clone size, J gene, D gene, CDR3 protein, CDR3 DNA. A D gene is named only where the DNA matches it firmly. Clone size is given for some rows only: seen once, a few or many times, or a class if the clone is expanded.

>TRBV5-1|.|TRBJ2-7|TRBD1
CASSSGTGYEQYF
TGCGCCAGCAGCTCCGGGACAGGGTACGAGCAGTACTTC
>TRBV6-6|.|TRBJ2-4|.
CASSLRDIQYF
TGTGCCAGCAGCCTAAGAGACATTCAGTACTTC
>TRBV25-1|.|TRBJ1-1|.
CASSEIGGNTEAFF
TGTGCCAGCAGTGAAATCGGGGGAAACACTGAAGCTTTCTTT
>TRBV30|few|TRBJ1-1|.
CAWRRLHTEAFF
TGTGCCTGGAGGCGGCTGCACACTGAAGCTTTCTTT
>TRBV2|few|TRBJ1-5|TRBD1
CASRNNRGGNQPQHF
TGTGCCAGCAGAAATAACAGGGGAGGTAATCAGCCCCAGCATTTT
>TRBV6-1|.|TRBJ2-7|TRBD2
CASGVTSGSLYEQYF
TGTGCCAGCGGAGTGACTAGCGGGAGTCTCTACGAGCAGTACTTC
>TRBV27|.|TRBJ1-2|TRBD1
CASSPGQGTRYTF
TGTGCCAGCAGCCCGGGACAGGGGACTCGTTACACCTTC
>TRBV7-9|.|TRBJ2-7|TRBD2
CASSLGGLAGRVYEQYF
TGTGCCAGCAGCTTAGGAGGACTAGCGGGAAGGGTTTACGAGCAGTACTTC
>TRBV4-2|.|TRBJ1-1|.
CASSRTGSTEAFF
TGTGCCAGCAGCCGAACGGGGTCCACTGAAGCTTTCTTT
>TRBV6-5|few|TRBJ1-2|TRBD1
CASRYSRDRVDGYTF
TGTGCCAGCAGGTACTCCCGGGACAGGGTGGATGGCTACACCTTC
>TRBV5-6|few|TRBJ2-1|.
CASSWTARQYNEQFF
TGTGCCAGCAGCTGGACAGCGAGGCAGTACAATGAGCAGTTCTTC
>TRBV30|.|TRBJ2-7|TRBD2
CAWGGTSGLDSTVEQYF
TGTGCCTGGGGGGGGACTAGCGGGTTAGATTCTACGGTTGAGCAGTACTTC
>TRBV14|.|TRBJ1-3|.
CASSQPGGTAGNTIYF
TGTGCCAGCAGCCAGCCGGGGGGGACCGCTGGAAACACCATATATTTT
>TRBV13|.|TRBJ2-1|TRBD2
CASSPHLGGISYNEQFF
TGTGCCAGCAGCCCTCACTTGGGGGGGATCTCCTACAATGAGCAGTTCTTC
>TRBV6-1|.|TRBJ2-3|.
CASNPRVTSTDTQYF
TGTGCCAGCAACCCTAGAGTAACTAGCACAGATACGCAGTATTTT
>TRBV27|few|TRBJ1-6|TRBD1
CASSGTGGGFGDNSPLHF
TGTGCCAGCAGCGGGACAGGGGGCGGATTCGGTGATAATTCACCCCTCCACTTT
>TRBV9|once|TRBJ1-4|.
CASSEQPTNEKLFF
TGTGCCAGCAGCGAACAGCCAACTAATGAAAAACTGTTTTTT
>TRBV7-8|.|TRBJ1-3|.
CASSLAATAGNTIYF
TGTGCCAGCAGCTTAGCAGCGACAGCTGGAAACACCATATATTTT
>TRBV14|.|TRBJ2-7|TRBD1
CASSRTGGMSYEQYF
TGTGCCAGCAGCAGGACAGGTGGCATGTCATACGAGCAGTACTTC
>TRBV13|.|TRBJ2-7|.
CASSQQGEEQYF
TGTGCCAGCAGCCAACAGGGCGAAGAGCAGTACTTC
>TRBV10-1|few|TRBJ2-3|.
CASSARAGAADTQYF
TGCGCCAGCAGTGCGCGGGCGGGGGCCGCAGATACGCAGTATTTT
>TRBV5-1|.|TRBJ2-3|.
CASSLGRGQRSHGPPNTDTQYF
TGCGCCAGCAGCTTGGGAAGGGGACAAAGGTCACACGGGCCTCCGAACACAGATACGCAGTATTTT
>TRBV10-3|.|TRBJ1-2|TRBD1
CAISSAETGEIPYGYTF
TGTGCCATCAGCTCCGCGGAGACAGGGGAGATACCTTATGGCTACACCTTC
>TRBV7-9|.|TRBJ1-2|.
CASTVSGVNYGYTF
TGTGCCAGCACAGTCTCGGGGGTGAACTATGGCTACACCTTC
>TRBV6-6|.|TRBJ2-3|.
CARATRITDTQYF
TGTGCCAGGGCGACACGGATCACAGATACGCAGTATTTT
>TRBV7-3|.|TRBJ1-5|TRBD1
CASSRDRDQPQHF
TGTGCCAGCAGCCGCGACAGGGATCAGCCCCAGCATTTT
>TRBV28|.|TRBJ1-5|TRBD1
CASSTGQGRYQPQHF
TGTGCCAGCAGCACGGGACAGGGTAGGTATCAGCCCCAGCATTTT
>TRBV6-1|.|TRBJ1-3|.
CASNPSGNTIYF
TGTGCCAGCAATCCATCAGGAAACACCATATATTTT
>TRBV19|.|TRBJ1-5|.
CASSFVTGTRRGQPQHF
TGTGCCAGTAGTTTCGTAACCGGAACCCGGAGGGGTCAGCCCCAGCATTTT
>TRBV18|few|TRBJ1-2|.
CASSPPSSLEGGYTF
TGTGCCAGCTCACCACCGTCCAGTCTGGAGGGTGGCTACACCTTC
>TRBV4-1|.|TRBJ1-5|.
CASSQQANQPQHF
TGCGCCAGCAGCCAACAAGCAAATCAGCCCCAGCATTTT
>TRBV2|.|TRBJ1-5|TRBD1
CASSPGTGPVQPQHF
TGTGCCAGCAGTCCCGGGACAGGGCCTGTTCAGCCCCAGCATTTT
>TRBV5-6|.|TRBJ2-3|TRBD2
CASSPKGRGGLDTQYF
TGTGCCAGCAGCCCAAAAGGGCGGGGGGGCCTGGATACGCAGTATTTT
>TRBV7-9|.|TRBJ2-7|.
CSSSPFLSYEQYF
TGTTCCAGCAGCCCTTTCCTCTCCTACGAGCAGTACTTC
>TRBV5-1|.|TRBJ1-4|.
CASSPGPNEKLFF
TGCGCCAGCAGCCCCGGTCCTAATGAAAAACTGTTTTTT
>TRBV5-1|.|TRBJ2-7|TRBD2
CASSLAGGLVYEQYF
TGCGCCAGCAGCTTGGCCGGGGGGTTAGTTTACGAGCAGTACTTC
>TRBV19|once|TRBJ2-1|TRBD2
CASSMFGRNEQFF
TGTGCCAGTAGTATGTTCGGGAGGAATGAGCAGTTCTTC
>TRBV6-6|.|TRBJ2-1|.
CASQRQTNEQFF
TGTGCCAGCCAGCGGCAGACAAATGAGCAGTTCTTC
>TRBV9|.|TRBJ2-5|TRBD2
CASSVASGRQETQYF
TGTGCCAGCAGCGTAGCTAGCGGGAGACAAGAGACCCAGTACTTC
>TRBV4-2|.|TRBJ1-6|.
CASSQPAGVKQSPLHF
TGTGCCAGCAGCCAACCCGCGGGGGTTAAGCAATCACCCCTCCACTTT
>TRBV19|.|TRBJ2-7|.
CASSIDFGGSYEQYF
TGTGCCAGTAGTATAGATTTCGGCGGTTCCTACGAGCAGTACTTC
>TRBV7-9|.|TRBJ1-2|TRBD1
CASSSAGGNYGYTF
TGTGCCAGCAGCTCAGCAGGGGGAAACTATGGCTACACCTTC
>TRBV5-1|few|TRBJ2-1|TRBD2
CASSLGTGRREGHNEQFF
TGCGCCAGCAGCTTGGGAACTGGTCGGCGGGAGGGCCATAATGAGCAGTTCTTC
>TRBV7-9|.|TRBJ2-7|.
CATTTGQSSYEQYF
TGTGCCACCACAACAGGCCAGAGCTCCTACGAGCAGTACTTC
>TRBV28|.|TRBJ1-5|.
CASGYRVIVQPQHF
TGTGCCAGCGGGTACAGGGTCATAGTTCAGCCCCAGCATTTT
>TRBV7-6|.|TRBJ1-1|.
CASSLFAGPTEAFF
TGTGCCAGCAGCTTATTTGCGGGTCCCACTGAAGCTTTCTTT
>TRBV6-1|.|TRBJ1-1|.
CASRSPGLNTEAFF
TGTGCCAGCAGGTCCCCAGGGCTCAACACTGAAGCTTTCTTT
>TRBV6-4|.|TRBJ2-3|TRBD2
CASSPRAGGGTDTQYF
TGTGCCAGCAGTCCCCGAGCGGGGGGGGGCACAGATACGCAGTATTTT
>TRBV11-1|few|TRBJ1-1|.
CASSLGGEAFF
TGTGCCAGCAGCTTAGGAGGTGAAGCTTTCTTT
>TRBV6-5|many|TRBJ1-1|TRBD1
CASSYDRVWNTEAFF
TGTGCCAGCAGTTACGACAGGGTCTGGAACACTGAAGCTTTCTTT
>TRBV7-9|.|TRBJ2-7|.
CASSLGVGQTYEQYF
TGTGCCAGCAGCTTAGGTGTAGGACAAACCTACGAGCAGTACTTC
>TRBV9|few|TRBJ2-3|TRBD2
CASSVQRGGGVDTQYF
TGTGCCAGCAGCGTTCAGCGGGGGGGCGGGGTGGATACGCAGTATTTT
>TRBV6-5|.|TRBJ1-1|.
CASSYVAGYRDTEAFF
TGTGCCAGCAGTTACGTGGCAGGGTACCGGGACACTGAAGCTTTCTTT
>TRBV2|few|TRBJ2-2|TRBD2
CASSGLAPGELFF
TGTGCCAGCAGCGGACTAGCGCCCGGGGAGCTGTTTTTT
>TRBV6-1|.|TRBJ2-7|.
CASSDFRYEQYF
TGTGCCAGCAGTGATTTCCGTTACGAGCAGTACTTC